This entry lists 19 T cell receptor beta chains sequenced from one sample in a study of post-analysis software for immune sequencing data. The study, taken as a whole, reports: Compared with controls, patients had more of 4 to 6 TRBV segments, including TRBV5-6, TRBV5-1 and TRBV20-1.

These receptors' antigens are unknown. The authors incorporated unique molecular identifiers into the TCR beta cDNA libraries. Using its own MiXCR run on the PCR reads, TCRdb lists one record per CDR3 protein. The top ten clones hold approximately 5% of a sample with 750,000 to 900,000 distinct CDR3 sequences, about 45% of them seen once. The specimen sequenced was blood. These receptors were collected from a girl aged 10-17 years with multiple sclerosis.

The gene calls are TRBV7-8 and TRBJ2-5; D uncertain. V lost 1 base and J 11 bases, leaving 14 bases between the germline ends. The CDR3 runs 13 residues. Looked up from germline, CDR1 is SGHVS and CDR2 is FQNEAQ. CDR3 amino acids: CASSLDPVTEQYF. The CDR3 DNA follows: TGTGCCAGCAGCTTAGACCCCGTCACGGAGCAGTACTTC.

This chain uses TRBV12-3 or TRBV12-4 with TRBJ2-5, with a tentative D call TRBD1 (5 bases). This CDR3 is built from 14 residues. The V gene lost 8 bases and the J gene lost 2 bases, with 15 bases spanning the gap. CDR3 bases: TGTGCCAGCGGGTTATACAGGATGCAAGAGACCCAGTACTTC. This encodes CASGLYRMQETQYF.

Only a few counts were recorded for this clonotype. The J gene is TRBJ2-1, the V gene TRBV7-3, with a weak D call TRBD1 (6 bases). This CDR3 region has 13 residues. The germline V and J ends were trimmed by 4 bases and 5 bases, with 9 bases remaining between them. Per germline, CDR1 SGHTA and CDR2 FQGTGA. As DNA, the CDR3 is TGTGCCAGCAGCTCCCAGGGGCACAATGAGCAGTTCTTC. Its translation is CASSSQGHNEQFF.

The chain uses TRBV6-2 or TRBV6-3 and TRBJ1-5, with 10 bases that match TRBD1. V lost 5 bases and J lost 7; bases outside the gene matches: 17. The CDR3 has 18 amino acids. The V gene's germline CDR1 is MNHEY and CDR2 SVGEGT. CDR3 amino acids: CASSIPTVTGGAWQPQHF. CDR3 in DNA: TGTGCCAGCAGTATCCCGACGGTGACAGGGGGCGCGTGGCAGCCCCAGCATTTT.

J is TRBJ2-7 and V is TRBV10-3, with 7 nucleotides matching TRBD2. The CDR3 sequence is 13 residues long. From germline, CDR1 is ENHRY and CDR2 SYGVKD. J lost 2 bases, V lost 4 bases, and 2 bases had no gene match. This CDR3 is CAISVGGTYEQYF. The CDR3 bases are TGTGCCATCAGTGTGGGAGGGACCTACGAGCAGTACTTC.

J is TRBJ2-7 and V is TRBV5-1; D is unclear. The CDR3 runs 13 residues. Germline assignment: CDR1 SGHRS and CDR2 YFSETQ. V was pared by 4 bases and J by 2 bases, with 10 bases between. CDR3 bases: TGCGCCAGCAGCCCAGAGACCCCCTACGAGCAGTACTTC. It encodes CASSPETPYEQYF.

The rearrangement joins TRBV27 to TRBJ2-1; 7 bases fit TRBD1. The CDR3 runs 13 residues. CDR1 MNHEY and CDR2 SMNVEV come from the germline V gene (reference sequence). V shed 6 bases, J shed 6 bases, and the junction held 5 bases outside the gene matches. The CDR3 region is CASRIQGSNEQFF. The CDR3 DNA reads TGTGCCAGCAGGATACAGGGGTCCAATGAGCAGTTCTTC.

V is TRBV15 and J is TRBJ2-5, with 8 positions matching TRBD2. Germline V gives CDR1 LNHNV, CDR2 YYDKDF (reference sequence). CDR3 length equals 16 residues. Trimming removed 5 bases from V and 5 bases from J; junction bases left unmatched: 13. The CDR3 protein is CATSVLNGRARETQYF. CDR3 nucleotide sequence: TGTGCCACCAGCGTTCTTAACGGGAGGGCCAGGGAGACCCAGTACTTC. The full variable domain, completed using reference TRBV15 and TRBJ2-5, is DAMVIQNPRYQVTQFGKPVTLSCSQTLNHNVMYWYQQKSSQAPKLLFHYYDKDFNNEADTPDNFQSRRPNTSFCFLDIRSPGLGDTAMYLCATSVLNGRARETQYFGPGTRLLVL.

This chain connects TRBV11-2 to TRBJ1-2, with D perhaps TRBD1 (5 bases). V was shortened by 5 bases and J by 4 bases, with 17 bases between the two germline ends. CDR3 length: 15 amino acids. Germline lookup yields CDR1 SGHAT and CDR2 FQNNGV. CDR3 coding DNA: TGTGCCAGCAGCCTATGGTTGAGGGGTACCTATGGCTACACCTTC. Residues: CASSLWLRGTYGYTF. Together with reference TRBV11-2 and TRBJ1-2, the CDR3 gives the full variable domain: EAGVAQSPRYKIIEKRQSVAFWCNPISGHATLYWYQQILGQGPKLLIQFQNNGVVDDSQLPKDRFSAERLKGVDSTLKIQPAKLEDSAVYLCASSLWLRGTYGYTFGSGTRLTVV.

The chain combines TRBV5-5 with TRBJ2-1; 8 bases are shared with TRBD1. The CDR3 totals 12 residues. With V trimmed by 5 bases and J by 10 bases, 5 bases remained unmatched. Germline-derived CDR1 and CDR2 are SGHKS and YYEKEE (reference sequence). CDR3 residues: CASSATGVEQFF. The CDR3, as DNA: TGTGCCAGCAGTGCGACAGGGGTCGAGCAGTTCTTC.

The gene calls are TRBV27 and TRBJ2-3, with D tentatively TRBD2 (6 bases). The germline CDR1 and CDR2 sequences are MNHEY and SMNVEV (reference sequence). V lost 2 bases, J lost 4 bases, and 10 bases lay in between. The CDR3 contains 14 residues. CDR3 DNA sequence: TGTGCCAGCAGTTTAGGCGGGACTTCAGATACGCAGTATTTT. Protein product: CASSLGGTSDTQYF.

The chain links TRBV9 to TRBJ2-7, with D tentatively TRBD2 (7 bases). CDR1 SGDLS and CDR2 YYNGEE come from the germline V gene. This CDR3 contains 15 residues. Trimming cost V 4 bases and J 2 bases, with 16 bases left between them. The CDR3 spells CASSPGASGTYEQYF. CDR3 in DNA: TGTGCCAGCAGCCCGGGGGCTAGCGGAACCTACGAGCAGTACTTC.

This CDR3 is CASSPDRTFPEAFF. The DNA for the CDR3 is TGTGCCAGCTCACCCGACAGGACCTTTCCTGAAGCTTTCTTT. The rearrangement links TRBV18 to TRBJ1-1; a weak D match, TRBD1 (6 bases). The germline gives CDR1 KGHSH, CDR2 LQKENI. V was clipped by 3 bases and J by 6 bases, with 14 bases between them. The CDR3 extends over 14 amino acids.

The rearrangement uses TRBV28 and TRBJ2-3, with 9 bases aligning to TRBD2. Germline CDR1 reads MDHEN; CDR2 reads SYDVKM. The J segment lost 6 bases and the V segment lost 5 bases, leaving 12 bases of the junction unmatched. The CDR3 covers 16 residues. CDR3 loop: CASSPGTSLSGDTQYF. The CDR3 coding sequence is TGTGCCAGCAGTCCCGGGACTAGCCTCTCGGGTGATACGCAGTATTTT.

V and J are TRBV11-2 and TRBJ1-1; TRBD1 is a possible D gene (6 bases). Trimming pared 2 bases from V and 11 bases from J, leaving 18 bases between. Germline-derived CDR1 and CDR2 are SGHAT and FQNNGV. The CDR3 runs 14 residues. CDR3 nucleotide sequence: TGTGCCAGCAGCTTATACGCGGGGGGCCTTAAGGCTTTCTTT. Translated, it gives CASSLYAGGLKAFF.

V usage is TRBV10-3 and J usage is TRBJ1-6; 8 nucleotides align to TRBD1. V lost 6 bases and J lost 8; bases outside the gene matches: 3. Germline V gives CDR1 ENHRY, CDR2 SYGVKD. The CDR3 has 13 residues. In DNA form, the CDR3 reads TGTGCCATCAGGGGGACAGGAGATTCACCCCTCCACTTT. Encoded protein: CAIRGTGDSPLHF.

Only a few counts were recorded for this clonotype. V gene TRBV12-3 or TRBV12-4 combines with J gene TRBJ2-4; 10 bases are a match to TRBD2. After removal of 3 bases from V and 6 bases from J, the junction contained 2 bases not matched to a gene. The CDR3 spans 14 residues. The CDR3 region is CASSLGLARNIQYF. The CDR3 DNA reads TGTGCCAGCAGTTTGGGACTAGCGCGAAACATTCAGTACTTC.

A note on this clonotype: At one boundary the junction diverges from the germline segment, which might be a read error. V usage is TRBV11-2 and J usage is TRBJ2-5, with 7 bases identical to TRBD1. The CDR3 has 16 amino acids. Germline V gene sequence: CDR1 SGHAT, CDR2 FQNNGV. The CDR3 DNA sequence: TGTGCCAGCAGTGGCACAGGGGAACAGAGACAAGTGACCCAGTACTTC. The encoded protein is CASSGTGEQRQVTQYF.

This clonotype has only a few counts. The rearrangement links TRBV7-9 to TRBJ1-5; D uncertain. Germline values: CDR1 SEHNR, CDR2 FQNEAQ (reference sequence). Trimming left V 0 bases short and J 6 bases short, with 15 bases between. The CDR3 has 16 residues. CDR3 sequence reads: CASSLATAGGSQPQHF. As DNA, the CDR3 is TGTGCCAGCAGCTTAGCGACGGCCGGTGGCAGTCAGCCCCAGCATTTT.